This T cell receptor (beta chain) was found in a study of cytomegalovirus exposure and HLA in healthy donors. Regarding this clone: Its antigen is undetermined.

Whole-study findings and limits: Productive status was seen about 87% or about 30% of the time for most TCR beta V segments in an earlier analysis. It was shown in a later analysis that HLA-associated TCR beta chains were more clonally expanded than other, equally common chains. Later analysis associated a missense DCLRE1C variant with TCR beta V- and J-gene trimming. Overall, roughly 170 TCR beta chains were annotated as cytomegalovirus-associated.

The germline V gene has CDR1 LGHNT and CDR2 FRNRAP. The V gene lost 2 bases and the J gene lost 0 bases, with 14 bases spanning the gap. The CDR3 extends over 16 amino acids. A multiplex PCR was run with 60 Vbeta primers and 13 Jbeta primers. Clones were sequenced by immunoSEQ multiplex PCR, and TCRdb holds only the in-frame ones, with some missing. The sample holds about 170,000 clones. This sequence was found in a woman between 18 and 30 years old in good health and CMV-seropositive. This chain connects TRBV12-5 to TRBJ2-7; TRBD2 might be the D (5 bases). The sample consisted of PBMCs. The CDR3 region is CASGLPRQLDSYEQYF. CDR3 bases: TGTGCTAGTGGTTTGCCCCGGCAACTAGACTCCTACGAGCAGTACTTC.